This T cell receptor (beta chain) originates from a study of STAT5B mutations in CD4+ large granular lymphocyte leukemia. Study-level points and caveats: Patient CD4-sorted repertoires stayed more clonal than healthy ones after leukemic-clone removal. Main leukemic clonotypes were patient-specific, but 25% appeared at low frequency elsewhere.

This clone appeared a single time. Its antigen remains unknown. Some clones are missing from TCRdb's copy, which holds only in-frame ones; the method was immunoSEQ multiplex PCR. The sample contains tens of thousands of clones, about four fifths of which appear only once. Sequencing was carried out using CD4+ T cells from blood buffy coats. This sequence was found in a human donor in good health.

CDR3 coding DNA: TGTGCCACCTCAGATGGTGGCAATCAGCCCCAGCATTTT. Residues: CATSDGGNQPQHF. The chain couples TRBV7-2 to TRBJ1-5, with unresolved D. The CDR3 covers 13 residues. V was shortened by 10 bases and J by 2 bases, with 12 bases between the two germline ends. The germline V gene has CDR1 SGHTA and CDR2 FQGNSA.